Shown below are 22 T cell receptor beta chains from a single sample sequenced in a study of blood T cells in healthy people across ages. A second about 6 to 12 cycle PCR used barcoded and J-beta primers. TCRdb recomputed calls from the 5' RACE reads with MiXCR, one row per CDR3 protein. This table has 1.4 million to 1.5 million distinct CDR3 sequences, about 43% appearing once. Material for sequencing was blood. These receptors were obtained from a woman under 30 in good health.

This clonotype was counted a single time. The junction shows a germline mismatch at one end, possibly a read error. The DNA for the CDR3 is TGCACCAGCAGCCAAGTGCAAGCGGGCGATACTTATGAGCAGTTCTTC. Encoded protein: CTSSQVQAGDTYEQFF. This chain connects TRBV4-1 to TRBJ2-1, with D possibly being TRBD2 (6 bases). The CDR3 sequence is 16 residues long. Germline lookup yields CDR1 MGHRA and CDR2 YSYEKL.

This clonotype was seen a few times. The chain couples TRBV24-1 to TRBJ2-3, with D unresolved. The CDR3 contains 14 residues. Germline CDR1 is KGHDR and CDR2 is SFDVKD. Trimming shortened V by 4 bases and J by 0 bases, and 7 bases separated the two germline ends. CDR3 in DNA: TGTGCCACCAGTGACCAGGACAGCACAGATACGCAGTATTTT. Translation: CATSDQDSTDTQYF.

This chain's CDR3 is CSAPRDGYTF. The CDR3 coding sequence is TGCAGTGCTCCCCGAGATGGCTACACCTTC. This chain links TRBV20-1 with TRBJ1-2; D is ambiguous. Per germline, CDR1 DFQATT and CDR2 SNEGSKA (reference sequence). CDR3 size: 10 residues. Trimming stripped 5 bases from V and 6 bases from J, with 7 bases between.

The chain uses TRBV10-2 and TRBJ1-1; TRBD1 is a possible D gene (6 bases). CDR3 size: 13 residues. V was trimmed by 7 bases and J by 7 bases, leaving 16 bases between them. Germline V gene lookup returns CDR1 WSHSY and CDR2 SAAADI. DNA for the CDR3: TGCGCCAGCACCGGACAGTGGCAGGATGAAGCTTTCTTT. Encoded protein: CASTGQWQDEAFF.

This clonotype showed up just a few times. The rearrangement joins TRBV7-9 to TRBJ1-2; D unresolved. This CDR3 is 13 amino acids long. Germline loops: CDR1 SEHNR, CDR2 FQNEAQ (reference sequence). The V and J ends lost 5 bases and 3 bases respectively, with 10 bases between them. The CDR3: CASSLDTHYGYTF. DNA of the CDR3: TGTGCCAGCAGCCTTGATACGCACTATGGCTACACCTTC.

This chain joins TRBV12-3 or TRBV12-4 and TRBJ1-2; D ambiguous. Trimming took 5 bases from V and 4 from J, leaving 11 bases between them. This CDR3 comprises 13 residues. The CDR3 DNA follows: TGTGCCAGCAGTGAAACCGACCTCTATGGCTACACCTTC. Amino acids: CASSETDLYGYTF.

The CDR3 DNA is TGTGCCATCAGTGCTAGCGCTGGAGAGACCCAGTACTTC. Translation gives CAISASAGETQYF. The J gene is TRBJ2-5, the V gene TRBV10-3; TRBD2 might be the D (6 bases). This CDR3 is 13 amino acids long. V lost 4 bases and J 4 bases, leaving 10 bases between the germline ends. Germline V CDR1 and CDR2: ENHRY, SYGVKD.

This clonotype has more than one count but fewer than ten. This sequence joins TRBV29-1 and TRBJ2-1; 12 bases are shared with TRBD2. The CDR3 totals 15 residues. Trimming cost V 2 bases and J 5 bases; bases outside gene matches: 4. Germline loops: CDR1 SQVTM, CDR2 ANQGSEA. CDR3 in amino acids: CSVELAGGFDNEQFF. The CDR3 region has the DNA TGCAGCGTTGAACTAGCGGGAGGGTTTGACAATGAGCAGTTCTTC.

In DNA, the CDR3 is TGTGCCAGCAACCTACTCCTCCGGGAGGAGACCCAGTACTTC. Translating it yields CASNLLLREETQYF. The chain uses TRBV3-1 and TRBJ2-5; D is possibly TRBD2 (6 bases). The CDR3 consists of 14 residues. Per germline, CDR1 LGHDT and CDR2 YNNKEL (reference sequence). Trimming shortened V by 7 bases and J by 5 bases, and 17 bases separated the two germline ends.

This clonotype was found once. Just one base apart from a much larger clone, this may be a read error. The chain carries TRBV4-1 and TRBJ2-7, with 8 bases fitting TRBD2. The J call is in doubt because the DNA end fits TRBJ2-5 better. This CDR3 spans 15 amino acids. The germline CDR1 and CDR2 sequences are MGHRA and YSYEKL. CDR3 DNA sequence: TGCGCCAGCGCGATGTTAGCGGGATCTGGGGAGACCCAGTACTTC. It codes for CASAMLAGSGETQYF.

The chain recombines TRBV4-1 with TRBJ1-6, with D perhaps TRBD1 (6 bases). The CDR3 is made up of 18 amino acids. Germline V gives CDR1 MGHRA, CDR2 YSYEKL. V was trimmed by 0 bases and J by 4 bases, leaving 16 bases between them. The CDR3 sequence is CASSQDLSGQTYNSPLHF. The CDR3 DNA follows: TGCGCCAGCAGCCAAGATCTTAGCGGACAGACATATAATTCACCCCTCCACTTT.

The chain combines TRBV6-5 with TRBJ2-3, with 7 bases fitting TRBD2. The length of the CDR3 is 14 residues. Germline V gene sequence: CDR1 MNHEY, CDR2 SVGAGI. The J segment lost 5 bases and the V segment lost 6 bases, leaving 8 bases of the junction unmatched. The CDR3 loop is CASSPSGKGDTQYF. CDR3 DNA sequence: TGTGCCAGCAGCCCCAGCGGGAAGGGAGATACGCAGTATTTT.

The rearrangement joins TRBV7-9 to TRBJ1-2; D is possibly TRBD1 (5 bases). The V gene's germline CDR1 is SEHNR and CDR2 FQNEAQ (reference sequence). The CDR3 spans 14 residues. Trimming cost V 8 bases and J 4 bases, with 17 bases left between them. CDR3 amino acids: CASGPVGHSYGYTF. CDR3 nucleotide sequence: TGTGCCAGCGGCCCGGTTGGACACAGCTATGGCTACACCTTC.

There are a few counts of this clonotype. The V call is TRBV11-2, the J call TRBJ2-1, with 8 bases aligning to TRBD2. V lost 3 bases and J lost 5; bases outside the gene matches: 6. This CDR3 comprises 15 residues. The germline gives CDR1 SGHAT, CDR2 FQNNGV. CDR3 sequence: CASSFPAGGHNEQFF. The CDR3, as DNA: TGTGCCAGCAGCTTCCCTGCGGGAGGACACAATGAGCAGTTCTTC.

This clonotype was observed a single time. This sequence joins TRBV7-8 and TRBJ1-6; 10 bases line up with TRBD1. Germline CDR1 and CDR2: SGHVS and FQNEAQ. J was trimmed by 9 bases and V by 3 bases; bases with no gene match: 11. CDR3 length: 17 amino acids. The CDR3: CASSLTGGEVTRSPLHF. CDR3 bases: TGTGCCAGCAGCTTGACAGGGGGCGAGGTAACTCGTTCACCCCTCCACTTT.

CDR3 coding DNA: TGTGCCAGCACCCATGAGCAGTTCTTC. Translation: CASTHEQFF. This rearrangement joins TRBV19 to TRBJ2-1; D is unclear. The ends were cut back, 9 bases at V and 8 bases at J, with 5 bases in the middle. The germline CDR1 and CDR2 sequences are LNHDA and SQIVND (reference sequence). This CDR3 has 9 residues.

The chain combines TRBV4-1 with TRBJ2-3; D unresolved. CDR3 length: 15 residues. Trimming shortened V by 0 bases and J by 2 bases, and 9 bases separated the two germline ends. CDR1 and CDR2 from the germline V gene are MGHRA and YSYEKL. In nucleotides, the CDR3 is TGCGCCAGCAGCCAAGAGGTGGCCCTCACAGATACGCAGTATTTT. Translation: CASSQEVALTDTQYF.

In nucleotides, the CDR3 is TGTGCCATCAGTGAGGGACTTCCCAATGAGCAGTACTTC. The encoded protein is CAISEGLPNEQYF. The chain is built from TRBV10-3 and TRBJ2-5; D is possibly TRBD2 (5 bases). CDR1 is ENHRY and CDR2 is SYGVKD in the germline V gene. V lost 2 bases, J lost 11 bases, and 15 bases lay in between. This CDR3 is built from 13 residues.

This clonotype was seen at least ten times. The chain couples TRBV5-1 to TRBJ2-7, with D hard to call. This CDR3 is built from 11 residues. Trimming left V 4 bases short and J 7 bases short, with 9 bases between. Per germline, CDR1 SGHRS and CDR2 YFSETQ. DNA for the CDR3: TGCGCCAGCAGCGGCAACAATGAGCAGTACTTC. This gives the protein CASSGNNEQYF.

This clonotype was picked up many times. The chain joins TRBV5-1 to TRBJ2-1, with D possibly TRBD2 on 5 matching bases. Trimming took off 0 bases at V and 3 bases at J, with 10 bases between the two ends. The CDR3 length is 15 residues. CDR1 and CDR2 from the germline V gene are SGHRS and YFSETQ. CDR3 sequence reads: CASSLGESFYNEQFF. For the CDR3, the DNA is TGCGCCAGCAGCTTGGGGGAGTCTTTCTACAATGAGCAGTTCTTC.

Comments on this clonotype: The junction departs from germline at one end; a sequencing error may be responsible. The V call is TRBV29-1, the J call TRBJ1-4; no reliable D call. CDR3 length: 13 residues. CDR1 and CDR2 (germline): SQVTM, ANQGSEA. This CDR3 reads CSVKWGINEKLCF. CDR3 sequence (DNA): TGCAGCGTTAAATGGGGAATTAATGAAAAACTGTGTTTT. Full variable domain (outside the CDR3, taken from reference TRBV29-1 and TRBJ1-4): SAVISQKPSRDICQRGTSLTIQCQVDSQVTMMFWYRQQPGQSLTLIATANQGSEATYESGFVIDKFPISRPNLTFSTLTVSNMSPEDSSIYLCSVKWGINEKLCFGSGTQLSVL.

The V gene is TRBV2, the J gene TRBJ2-1, with D possibly matching TRBD2 (5 bases). Germline values: CDR1 SNHLY, CDR2 FYNNEI. V shed 0 bases and J shed 10 bases, with 13 bases lying between them. CDR3 length: 14 residues. The CDR3 here is CASSEALRGSEQFF. CDR3 nucleotides: TGTGCCAGCAGTGAAGCGCTTCGGGGTAGCGAGCAGTTCTTC.